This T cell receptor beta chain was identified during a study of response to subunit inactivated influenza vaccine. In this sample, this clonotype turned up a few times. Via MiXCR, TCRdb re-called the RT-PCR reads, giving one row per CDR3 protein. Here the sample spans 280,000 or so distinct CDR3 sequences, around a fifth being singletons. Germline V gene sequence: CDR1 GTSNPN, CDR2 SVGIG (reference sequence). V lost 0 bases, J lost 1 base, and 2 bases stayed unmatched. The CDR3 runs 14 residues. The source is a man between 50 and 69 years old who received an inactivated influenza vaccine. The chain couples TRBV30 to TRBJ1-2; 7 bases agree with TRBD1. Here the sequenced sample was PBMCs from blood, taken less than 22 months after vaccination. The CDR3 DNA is TGTGCCTGGAGTGTGGGACAGCGTAACTATGGCTACACCTTC. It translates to CAWSVGQRNYGYTF.